Below, 23 T cell receptor beta chains from the same sample are listed, as sequenced in a study of radiotherapy plus CTLA-4 blockade in lung cancer. Assay used: immunoSEQ multiplex PCR; TCRdb lists only in-frame clones, some missing. Among about 120,000 clones, 81% were seen once, and the ten largest hold around 3%. The sequencing here drew on peripheral blood, taken from a patient treated with radiotherapy plus ipilimumab. The source of these receptors is a human donor with non-small cell lung cancer that progressed on radiotherapy plus ipilimumab. Some clones in this sample may be carry-over from other donors' samples.

The chain employs TRBV4-3 and TRBJ2-3; 7 nucleotides agree with TRBD2. Germline CDR1 LGHNA, CDR2 YSLEER. The CDR3 length is 16 residues. V shed 0 bases, J shed 1 base, and the junction held 4 bases outside the gene matches. The CDR3 coding sequence is TGCGCCAGCAGCCAAGATCCTAGCGGAGGCACAGATACGCAGTATTTT. It encodes CASSQDPSGGTDTQYF.

This clone was seen a handful of times. The rearrangement joins TRBV19 to TRBJ1-5, with D possibly matching TRBD1 (5 bases). Germline V gene sequence: CDR1 LNHDA, CDR2 SQIVND (reference sequence). The CDR3 runs 17 residues. V lost 7 bases to trimming and J lost 0 bases, with 19 bases between them. The CDR3 bases are TGTGCCAGTAATTCCCGGGGACTGGGAACTAGCAATCAGCCCCAGCATTTT. Its translation: CASNSRGLGTSNQPQHF.

The chain combines TRBV4-3 with TRBJ2-7, with TRBD1 matching 9 bases. The germline V gene has CDR1 LGHNA and CDR2 YSLEER. With 4 bases clipped from V and 3 bases from J, the junction kept 4 bases outside the gene matches. The CDR3 runs 14 residues. CDR3 DNA: TGCGCCAGCAGCCGAGGGGACAGGGACTACGAGCAGTACTTC. Protein product: CASSRGDRDYEQYF.

The rearrangement links TRBV7-9 to TRBJ1-4; D unresolved. Trimming cost V 4 bases and J 0 bases, with 6 bases left between them. Germline V gives CDR1 SEHNR, CDR2 FQNEAQ (reference sequence). The CDR3 runs to 14 residues. CDR3 sequence (DNA): TGTGCCAGCAGCTACAGCGCAACTAATGAAAAACTGTTTTTT. It codes for CASSYSATNEKLFF. The full variable domain, rest sourced from reference TRBV7-9 and TRBJ1-4, is DTGVSQNPRHKITKRGQNVTFRCDPISEHNRLYWYRQTLGQGPEFLTYFQNEAQLEKSRLLSDRFSAERPKGSFSTLEIQRTEQGDSAMYLCASSYSATNEKLFFGSGTQLSVL.

This clone came up once. J is TRBJ1-4 and V is TRBV7-2; D might be TRBD1 (6 bases). The CDR3 length is 13 residues. The V and J ends lost 8 bases and 8 bases respectively, with 15 bases between them. Germline values: CDR1 SGHTA, CDR2 FQGNSA. CDR3 DNA sequence: TGTGCCAGCCGGGGGCTGGGGTGGGAAAAACTGTTTTTT. It translates to CASRGLGWEKLFF.

The J gene is TRBJ1-5, the V gene TRBV30; D gene ambiguous. V lost 0 bases, J lost 2 bases, and 11 bases lay in between. There are 15 residues in the CDR3. Germline lookup yields CDR1 GTSNPN and CDR2 SVGIG (reference sequence). CDR3 nucleotides: TGTGCCTGGAGTGTACGGAGTTTCGGCAATCAGCCCCAGCATTTT. As protein: CAWSVRSFGNQPQHF.

CDR3 loop: CARGGGSTDNYGYTF. Written as DNA, the CDR3 is TGTGCCAGGGGGGGTGGGTCGACAGACAACTATGGCTACACCTTC. The chain recombines TRBV2 with TRBJ1-2, with D tentatively TRBD1 (5 bases). This CDR3 has 15 residues. V shed 9 bases and J shed 2 bases, with 19 bases lying between them. Germline CDR1 is SNHLY and CDR2 is FYNNEI.

In DNA form, the CDR3 reads TGCGCCAGCAGCCAAGTTCAAGCGGGGGAGGTGTACGAGCAGTACTTC. Protein product: CASSQVQAGEVYEQYF. The chain uses TRBV4-3 and TRBJ2-7; TRBD2 aligns across 8 bases. The CDR3 runs 16 residues. With 1 base clipped from V and 4 bases from J, the junction kept 9 bases outside the gene matches. CDR1 and CDR2 from the germline V gene are LGHNA and YSLEER.

This clone was observed a single time. The chain is built from TRBV18 and TRBJ2-7, with a weak D call TRBD1 (6 bases). CDR3 length: 15 amino acids. The V and J ends lost 1 base and 7 bases respectively, with 17 bases between them. The germline gives CDR1 KGHSH, CDR2 LQKENI. The CDR3 DNA sequence: TGTGCCAGCTCACCACAGGGACACGCTAGTGGAGAGCAGTACTTC. Amino acids: CASSPQGHASGEQYF.

The chain is built from TRBV4-3 and TRBJ2-2; D remains unclear. The V gene's germline CDR1 is LGHNA and CDR2 YSLEER. V lost 0 bases to trimming and J lost 6 bases, with 14 bases between them. The CDR3 runs 16 residues. This chain's CDR3 is CASSQDFGRISGELFF. CDR3 sequence (DNA): TGCGCCAGCAGCCAAGATTTCGGCAGGATCTCCGGGGAGCTGTTTTTT.

This sequence joins TRBV18 and TRBJ1-5; D not resolved. Trimming left V 2 bases short and J 7 bases short, with 15 bases between. The CDR3 has 15 residues. CDR1 is KGHSH and CDR2 is LQKENI in the germline V gene. CDR3 protein: CASSPNMVGPQPQHF. The CDR3 DNA reads as TGTGCCAGCTCACCAAATATGGTAGGGCCCCAGCCCCAGCATTTT.

V is TRBV5-1 and J is TRBJ2-5; 16 nucleotides agree with TRBD2. CDR1 and CDR2 from the germline V gene are SGHRS and YFSETQ. The CDR3 has 17 residues. Unmatched junction bases numbered 3, after V lost 4 bases and J lost 0 bases. The CDR3 nucleotides are TGCGCCAGCAGCCCGGGACTAGCGGGGGGGAACCAAGAGACCCAGTACTTC. Translating it yields CASSPGLAGGNQETQYF.

The chain uses TRBV18 and TRBJ1-2, with a tentative D call TRBD1 (6 bases). The CDR3 contains 14 residues. V dropped 0 bases and J dropped 7 bases, with 12 bases sitting between them. The germline V gene has CDR1 KGHSH and CDR2 LQKENI. The CDR3 sequence is CASSPPNRAGGYTF. CDR3 in DNA: TGTGCCAGCTCACCACCGAACAGGGCCGGTGGCTACACCTTC.

The chain couples TRBV10-3 to TRBJ1-5; TRBD1 matches at 8 bases. The trim removed 5 bases at V and 4 bases at J, leaving 7 bases unmatched. The CDR3 has 15 amino acids. In germline, CDR1 is ENHRY, CDR2 SYGVKD. The DNA for the CDR3 is TGTGCCATCAGTCAGGGGGCGATAAGAAATCAGCCCCAGCATTTT. It is translated as CAISQGAIRNQPQHF.

This clone was picked up one time. The V and J genes are TRBV4-3 and TRBJ2-3, with 13 bases matching TRBD2. V lost 4 bases and J lost 0; bases outside the gene matches: 16. CDR1 and CDR2 (germline): LGHNA, YSLEER. The CDR3 has 21 amino acids. The CDR3 DNA sequence: TGCGCCAGCAGCCGCCTAAGAGGGACTAGCGGGGCCCCCGGTAGCACAGATACGCAGTATTTT. Translated: CASSRLRGTSGAPGSTDTQYF.

This chain uses TRBV7-2 with TRBJ2-1; 8 bases agree with TRBD2. CDR3 size: 17 residues. After removal of 5 bases from V and 7 bases from J, the junction contained 16 bases not matched to a gene. CDR1 is SGHTA, CDR2 FQGNSA, per germline. The CDR3 sequence is CASSPLPGGGRINEQFF. CDR3 nucleotides: TGTGCCAGCAGCCCCTTACCGGGAGGGGGGCGAATAAATGAGCAGTTCTTC.

This clone was observed a few times. This rearrangement joins TRBV7-2 to TRBJ1-5; D remains ambiguous. CDR3 length: 12 residues. Germline V gene lookup returns CDR1 SGHTA and CDR2 FQGNSA. V lost 1 base and J lost 6, with 4 bases in between. Here the CDR3 reads CASSLVGQPQHF. Here the CDR3 DNA reads TGTGCCAGCAGCTTAGTTGGTCAGCCCCAGCATTTT.

This clone was seen more than once but under ten times. Other DNA variants within this sample encode the same CDR3. The chain combines TRBV4-3 with TRBJ1-5; D unclear. The germline V gene encodes CDR1 LGHNA and CDR2 YSLEER. The CDR3 spans 13 residues. V was cut by 0 bases and J by 7 bases, with 7 bases left in between. The CDR3 sequence: CASSQELRQPQHF. The DNA of the CDR3 is TGCGCCAGCAGCCAAGAACTCCGGCAGCCCCAGCATTTT.

This clone came up a few times. The genes are TRBV19 and TRBJ1-5, with 8 bases identical to TRBD1. CDR1 is LNHDA, CDR2 SQIVND, per germline (reference sequence). This CDR3 is built from 15 residues. The J segment lost 3 bases and the V segment lost 5 bases, leaving 6 bases of the junction unmatched. CDR3 amino acids: CASSPQTGDNQPQHF. CDR3 DNA sequence: TGTGCCAGTAGTCCTCAGACAGGGGACAATCAGCCCCAGCATTTT. The variable domain in full, with the rest retrieved from reference TRBV19 and TRBJ1-5, is DGGITQSPKYLFRKEGQNVTLSCEQNLNHDAMYWYRQDPGQGLRLIYYSQIVNDFQKGDIAEGYSVSREKKESFPLTVTSAQKNPTAFYLCASSPQTGDNQPQHFGDGTRLSIL.

The chain uses TRBV7-9 and TRBJ2-7; 10 nucleotides match TRBD1. CDR3 length equals 16 residues. The V segment lost 1 base and the J segment 3 bases; nucleotides outside the gene matches: 6. Germline V gives CDR1 SEHNR, CDR2 FQNEAQ (reference sequence). The chain's CDR3 is CASSLVSGQGIYEQYF. The CDR3 DNA sequence: TGTGCCAGCAGCTTAGTTTCGGGACAGGGGATCTACGAGCAGTACTTC.

This clone showed up just a few times. The chain recombines TRBV7-2 with TRBJ2-5, with 11 bases lining up with TRBD1. With 3 bases clipped from V and 1 base from J, the junction kept 13 bases outside the gene matches. Germline values: CDR1 SGHTA, CDR2 FQGNSA. The CDR3 length is 19 residues. CDR3 in DNA: TGTGCCAGCAGCTTTACATACTACGGACAGGGGGCTGGCCAAGAGACCCAGTACTTC. This translates into CASSFTYYGQGAGQETQYF.

The genes are TRBV10-3 and TRBJ1-1; D ambiguous. The V end lost 10 bases, the J end lost 5 bases, and 14 bases lay between the germline ends. Germline V CDR1 and CDR2: ENHRY, SYGVKD. The CDR3 totals 12 residues. The CDR3 DNA follows: TGTGCCACCAAGGGAGGGAGGACTGAAGCTTTCTTT. Translated, it gives CATKGGRTEAFF.

This clone has a single count. The chain employs TRBV5-1 and TRBJ2-3; no reliable D call. Germline V lookup: CDR1 SGHRS, CDR2 YFSETQ. V gave up 3 bases and J gave up 0 bases, with 8 bases separating them. The CDR3 loop spans 14 amino acids. The CDR3 region has the DNA TGCGCCAGCAGCTCCCCCGACAGCACAGATACGCAGTATTTT. It codes for CASSSPDSTDTQYF.